These 13 T cell receptor beta chains originate from one sample sequenced in a study of blood T cells in healthy people across ages. Combining a sample-barcoded 5' primer with a J-beta primer mix, a second PCR ran for 7 to 11 cycles. Each CDR3 protein is one row after TCRdb ran MiXCR on the 5' RACE reads. The table has roughly 1,800,000 distinct CDR3 sequences, approximately 50% seen once. The specimen sequenced was blood. These receptors came from a woman aged 40 to 50 in good health.

This clonotype is a singleton in its sample. A read error may be the cause here, since a much bigger clone is one base away. The chain uses TRBV29-1 and TRBJ2-1, with D unresolved. The last part of the DNA fits TRBJ2-7 better; the J call may be wrong. The CDR3 is 15 amino acids. CDR1 SQVTM and CDR2 ANQGSEA come from the germline V gene. The CDR3 here is CSVAPGIASYNEQYF. CDR3 sequence (DNA): TGCAGCGTTGCCCCTGGCATCGCTTCCTACAATGAGCAGTACTTC.

This clonotype was counted a few times. The V call is TRBV6-6, the J call TRBJ2-5, with TRBD2 matching 9 bases. Trimming took 2 bases from V and 0 from J; bases not matched to a gene: 4. The CDR3 is made up of 16 amino acids. CDR1 is MNHNY, CDR2 SVGAGI, per germline (reference sequence). The CDR3 nucleotides read TGTGCCAGCAGTTACGGCGGGGGGGCGTACCAAGAGACCCAGTACTTC. Its translation: CASSYGGGAYQETQYF.

This clonotype was seen only a few times. The chain recombines TRBV5-6 with TRBJ1-5; possibly TRBD1 for D (6 bases). Looked up from germline, CDR1 is SGHDT and CDR2 is YYEEEE. CDR3 length: 15 amino acids. Trimming shortened V by 2 bases and J by 4 bases, and 13 bases separated the two germline ends. CDR3 residues: CASSLMGHSNQPQHF. The CDR3 bases are TGTGCCAGCAGCTTAATGGGACACTCGAATCAGCCCCAGCATTTT.

This clonotype was observed a single time. This sequence joins TRBV12-3 or TRBV12-4 and TRBJ1-4; no firm D call. V was cut by 4 bases and J by 11 bases, with 14 bases left in between. This CDR3 region has 13 residues. This CDR3 reads CASSSDIGGKLFF. CDR3 sequence (DNA): TGTGCCAGCAGTTCCGACATAGGTGGGAAACTGTTTTTT.

This chain joins TRBV27 and TRBJ2-3; 16 nucleotides align to TRBD2. V gave up 2 bases and J gave up 0 bases; unmatched junction bases: 5. CDR3 length: 19 amino acids. Germline CDR1 and CDR2: MNHEY and SMNVEV (reference sequence). CDR3 sequence reads: CASSLPGTSGGASTDTQYF. CDR3 nucleotide sequence: TGTGCCAGCAGTTTACCCGGGACTAGCGGGGGGGCAAGCACAGATACGCAGTATTTT.

Points on this clonotype: A junction end diverges from the germline sequence, so it may reflect a read error. The CDR3 coding sequence is TGTGCCAACAGTTTTTGGGACAGAAGCTACGAGCAGTACTTC. Its translation is CANSFWDRSYEQYF. This chain connects TRBV6-5 to TRBJ2-7; 7 bases agree with TRBD1. There are 14 residues in the CDR3. Germline V lookup: CDR1 MNHEY, CDR2 SVGAGI.

This clonotype was found a few times. The genes are TRBV14 and TRBJ2-3; D may be TRBD2 (5 bases). The germline V and J ends were trimmed by 1 base and 3 bases, with 11 bases remaining between them. The length of the CDR3 is 15 residues. Germline CDR1 and CDR2: SGHDN and FVKESK. For the CDR3, the DNA is TGTGCCAGCAGCCAAGGGCTAGGAGGTACAGATACGCAGTATTTT. Translation: CASSQGLGGTDTQYF. Combining the CDR3 with reference TRBV14 and TRBJ2-3 gives the whole variable domain EAGVTQFPSHSVIEKGQTVTLRCDPISGHDNLYWYRRVMGKEIKFLLHFVKESKQDESGMPNNRFLAERTGGTYSTLKVQPAELEDSGVYFCASSQGLGGTDTQYFGPGTRLTVL.

The CDR3 DNA follows: TGTGCCACCAGCGTATCTCGACGGAGCTCCTACAATGAGCAGTTCTTC. It specifies CATSVSRRSSYNEQFF. The rearrangement links TRBV15 to TRBJ2-1; D is undetermined. This CDR3 has 16 amino acids. Trimming removed 5 bases from V and 0 bases from J, with 14 bases in between. Germline V gene sequence: CDR1 LNHNV, CDR2 YYDKDF (reference sequence).

The genes are TRBV6-5 and TRBJ2-4; tentatively, D is TRBD1 or TRBD2 (5 bases each). CDR3 length: 14 amino acids. The V and J ends lost 11 bases and 4 bases respectively, with 18 bases between them. Germline CDR1 is MNHEY and CDR2 is SVGAGI. The chain's CDR3 is CARKGRGKKNIQYF. The DNA of the CDR3 is TGTGCCCGGAAAGGCCGGGGCAAAAAAAACATTCAGTACTTC.

V is TRBV4-3 and J is TRBJ1-5; possibly TRBD1 for D (5 bases). V lost 2 bases and J 2 bases, leaving 13 bases between the germline ends. CDR3 length: 16 residues. Per the germline V gene, CDR1 is LGHNA and CDR2 is YSLEER. The CDR3 nucleotides read TGCGCCAGCAGCCAAAGCAGGGTGGGTCGCAATCAGCCCCAGCATTTT. Translation gives CASSQSRVGRNQPQHF.

V usage is TRBV27 and J usage is TRBJ1-2; D unresolved. V was shortened by 6 bases and J by 7 bases, with 18 bases between the two germline ends. Per germline, CDR1 MNHEY and CDR2 SMNVEV (reference sequence). The CDR3 is 14 amino acids. As DNA, the CDR3 is TGTGCCAGCAGACAAGACCCCTCCCGGGGTGGCTACACCTTC. Translation gives CASRQDPSRGGYTF.

The chain links TRBV5-1 to TRBJ2-1; D is uncertain. In germline, CDR1 is SGHRS, CDR2 YFSETQ. The CDR3 totals 15 residues. The V end was cut by 0 bases, the J end by 6 bases, with 13 bases between. CDR3 loop: CASSLAIEVSNEQFF. The DNA for the CDR3 is TGCGCCAGCAGCTTGGCCATAGAGGTATCCAATGAGCAGTTCTTC.

The chain employs TRBV29-1 and TRBJ1-1, with 7 nucleotides matching TRBD1. J was trimmed by 8 bases and V by 6 bases; bases with no gene match: 6. The CDR3 has 11 amino acids. CDR1 and CDR2 (germline): SQVTM, ANQGSEA. CDR3 DNA: TGCAGCGTATTAACGGGACAGGAAGCTTTCTTT. This codes for CSVLTGQEAFF.